This is a list of T cell receptor beta chains from one sample in a study of T cells in Graves' hyperthyroidism and ophthalmopathy. TCRdb re-called the multiplex PCR reads with MiXCR, one entry per CDR3 protein. The sample shows roughly 500,000 distinct CDR3 sequences, approximately 49% of them seen only once. Sequencing was performed on peripheral blood or thyroid tissue (not recorded which). The source is an adult woman with Graves' disease, either hyperthyroidism or ophthalmopathy (not recorded which). Both conserved end residues are part of each CDR3.

len	j_gene	v_gene	CDR3aa
12	TRBJ1-2	TRBV7-8	CASSPGGDGYTF
12	TRBJ2-7	TRBV20-1	CSATPGMGEQYF
15	TRBJ1-1	TRBV7-9	CASSLLGRGDTEAFF
13	TRBJ2-7	TRBV29-1	CSVEDRRGAGQYF
14	TRBJ2-5	TRBV2	CASSVLGLVETQYF
16	TRBJ2-2	TRBV9	CASSVEGTSGSGELFF
15	TRBJ2-5	TRBV24-1	CATSDSRTLQETQYF
17	TRBJ1-5	TRBV7-9	CASSLGPGRDTNQPQHF
14	TRBJ1-4	TRBV20-1	CSAREGTQNEKLFF
15	TRBJ1-5	TRBV20-1	CSAYDRVKGNQPQHF
14	TRBJ2-7	TRBV28	CASSLLLGENEQYF
15	TRBJ2-2	TRBV15	CATSRGTGGTGELFF
13	TRBJ2-2	TRBV7-2	CARQTGRAGELFF
12	TRBJ1-5	TRBV2	CASSDRGQGQHF
12	TRBJ1-5	TRBV6-1	CASKESGQPQHF
13	TRBJ2-3	TRBV29-1	CSAGGGGTDTQYF
13	TRBJ2-7	TRBV9	CASSVATGGEQYF
12	TRBJ2-7	TRBV7-3	CASSPGSGEQYF
15	TRBJ2-3	TRBV25-1	CASIALAGGTDTQYF
14	TRBJ2-7	TRBV7-9	CASRGTGEPNEQYF
13	TRBJ2-5	TRBV2	CASSERQQETQYF
14	TRBJ1-5	TRBV5-1	CASSLEGSGTPQHF
16	TRBJ2-5	TRBV6-5	CASSSLAGGPQETQYF
14	TRBJ2-6	TRBV20-1	CSATRAAGANVLTF
14	TRBJ2-3	TRBV19	CASSIRTSTDTQYF
13	TRBJ2-5	TRBV20-1	CSAITSVQETQYF
16	TRBJ1-2	TRBV4-1	CASSQDMTTVVYGYTF
13	TRBJ1-5	TRBV10-1	CASAQGGSQPQHF
15	TRBJ1-5	TRBV6-5	CATGKGRVANQPQHF
14	TRBJ2-2	TRBV13	CASSPTGASGELFF
15	TRBJ1-2	TRBV30	CAWTPLGGRGYGYTF
16	TRBJ1-1	TRBV19	CASSPDRAETNTEAFF
16	TRBJ1-5	TRBV9	CASSDWGGKGNQPQHF
13	-	TRBV20-1	CSARGYSQETQYF
12	TRBJ2-7	TRBV29-1	CSLIGSGSEQYF
15	TRBJ1-6	TRBV12-3/TRBV12-4	CASSPDGDRSSPLHF
13	TRBJ2-3	TRBV19	CASSITVADTQYF
15	TRBJ2-2	TRBV2	CASRDRDKISGELFF
12	TRBJ2-5	TRBV11-3	CASSSSGSTQYF
14	TRBJ2-7	TRBV7-9	CASSPRTPSYEQYF
15	TRBJ2-7	TRBV20-1	CSASIRDSSSYEQYF
14	TRBJ1-4	TRBV7-7	CASSWAGTDEKLFF